Presented here are 8 T cell receptor beta chains from one specimen sequenced in a study of control samples from healthy donors and cancer patients. Using immunoSEQ multiplex PCR, the repertoire was profiled, and TCRdb retains in-frame clones only, with some absent. The table includes some 150,000 clones, 96% detected once. The sample taken for sequencing was blood. The source is a woman younger than 45 in good health.

The chain is built from TRBV3-1 (or the pseudogene TRBV3-2) and TRBJ2-2, with 11 bases matching TRBD2. Germline CDR1 and CDR2: LGHDT and YNNKEL (reference sequence). With 1 base clipped from V and 0 bases from J, the junction kept 13 bases outside the gene matches. CDR3 length equals 21 residues. For the CDR3, the DNA is TGTGCCAGCAGCCAAGTTTTTCCGGGACTAGCGGACAAGGCGAACACCGGGGAGCTGTTTTTT. It is translated as CASSQVFPGLADKANTGELFF.

Comments on this clone: This sample includes further DNA sequences coding for the same CDR3. The chain employs TRBV6-5 and TRBJ1-5; TRBD1 agrees at 7 bases. Germline V lookup: CDR1 MNHEY, CDR2 SVGAGI. The CDR3 runs 15 residues. J was trimmed by 6 bases and V by 4 bases; bases with no gene match: 9. CDR3 sequence: CASSSEGAGGQPQHF. The CDR3 nucleotides are TGTGCCAGCAGTTCGGAGGGGGCGGGGGGTCAGCCCCAGCATTTT.

J is TRBJ1-1 and V is TRBV7-9; no definite D call. The V end lost 8 bases, the J end lost 1 base, and 17 bases lay between the germline ends. The germline V gene has CDR1 SEHNR and CDR2 FQNEAQ (reference sequence). The CDR3 spans 15 residues. CDR3 residues: CASSTSQKQNTEAFF. DNA of the CDR3: TGTGCCAGCTCGACGTCACAGAAACAGAACACTGAAGCTTTCTTT.

V gene TRBV4-1 combines with J gene TRBJ1-2, with 9 bases aligning to TRBD1. CDR1 and CDR2 from the germline V gene are MGHRA and YSYEKL. V dropped 3 bases and J dropped 5; count of bases not matched to a gene: 7. The CDR3 is 15 amino acids. CDR3 in DNA: TGCGCCAGCAGCCAGATAGGGGACAGGGTATATGGCTACACCTTC. It specifies CASSQIGDRVYGYTF.

This clone was picked up one time. This CDR3 reads CATSDRRDRTSGANVLTF. In DNA form, the CDR3 reads TGTGCCACCAGTGATCGCCGGGACAGGACGTCTGGGGCCAACGTCCTGACTTTC. J is TRBJ2-6 and V is TRBV24-1; 8 bases map to TRBD1. The CDR3 sequence is 18 residues long. The junction had 7 bases not matched to a gene; V was cut back by 3 bases and J by 1 base. CDR1 and CDR2 from the germline V gene are KGHDR and SFDVKD.

This chain uses TRBV10-3 with TRBJ2-7; 7 bases fit TRBD2. The CDR3 contains 13 residues. The germline V gene has CDR1 ENHRY and CDR2 SYGVKD. J lost 3 bases, V lost 3 bases, and 2 bases had no gene match. The CDR3 DNA reads as TGTGCCATCAGTGAAGAGCGGGACTACGAGCAGTACTTC. Translation gives CAISEERDYEQYF.

The V gene is TRBV9, the J gene TRBJ2-1; 11 positions match TRBD2. This CDR3 has 16 residues. V was pared by 1 base and J by 0 bases, with 0 bases of the junction left unmatched. Per germline, CDR1 SGDLS and CDR2 YYNGEE. The CDR3 loop reads CASSVTSGGSYNEQFF. The CDR3 bases are TGTGCCAGCAGCGTAACTAGCGGGGGCTCCTACAATGAGCAGTTCTTC.

The V and J genes are TRBV7-2 and TRBJ2-7; no clear D gene. CDR3 length equals 11 residues. V was shortened by 3 bases and J by 3 bases, with 3 bases between the two germline ends. Germline assignment: CDR1 SGHTA and CDR2 FQGNSA. CDR3 in amino acids: CASSFRYEQYF. CDR3 nucleotide sequence: TGTGCCAGCAGCTTTCGCTACGAGCAGTACTTC.